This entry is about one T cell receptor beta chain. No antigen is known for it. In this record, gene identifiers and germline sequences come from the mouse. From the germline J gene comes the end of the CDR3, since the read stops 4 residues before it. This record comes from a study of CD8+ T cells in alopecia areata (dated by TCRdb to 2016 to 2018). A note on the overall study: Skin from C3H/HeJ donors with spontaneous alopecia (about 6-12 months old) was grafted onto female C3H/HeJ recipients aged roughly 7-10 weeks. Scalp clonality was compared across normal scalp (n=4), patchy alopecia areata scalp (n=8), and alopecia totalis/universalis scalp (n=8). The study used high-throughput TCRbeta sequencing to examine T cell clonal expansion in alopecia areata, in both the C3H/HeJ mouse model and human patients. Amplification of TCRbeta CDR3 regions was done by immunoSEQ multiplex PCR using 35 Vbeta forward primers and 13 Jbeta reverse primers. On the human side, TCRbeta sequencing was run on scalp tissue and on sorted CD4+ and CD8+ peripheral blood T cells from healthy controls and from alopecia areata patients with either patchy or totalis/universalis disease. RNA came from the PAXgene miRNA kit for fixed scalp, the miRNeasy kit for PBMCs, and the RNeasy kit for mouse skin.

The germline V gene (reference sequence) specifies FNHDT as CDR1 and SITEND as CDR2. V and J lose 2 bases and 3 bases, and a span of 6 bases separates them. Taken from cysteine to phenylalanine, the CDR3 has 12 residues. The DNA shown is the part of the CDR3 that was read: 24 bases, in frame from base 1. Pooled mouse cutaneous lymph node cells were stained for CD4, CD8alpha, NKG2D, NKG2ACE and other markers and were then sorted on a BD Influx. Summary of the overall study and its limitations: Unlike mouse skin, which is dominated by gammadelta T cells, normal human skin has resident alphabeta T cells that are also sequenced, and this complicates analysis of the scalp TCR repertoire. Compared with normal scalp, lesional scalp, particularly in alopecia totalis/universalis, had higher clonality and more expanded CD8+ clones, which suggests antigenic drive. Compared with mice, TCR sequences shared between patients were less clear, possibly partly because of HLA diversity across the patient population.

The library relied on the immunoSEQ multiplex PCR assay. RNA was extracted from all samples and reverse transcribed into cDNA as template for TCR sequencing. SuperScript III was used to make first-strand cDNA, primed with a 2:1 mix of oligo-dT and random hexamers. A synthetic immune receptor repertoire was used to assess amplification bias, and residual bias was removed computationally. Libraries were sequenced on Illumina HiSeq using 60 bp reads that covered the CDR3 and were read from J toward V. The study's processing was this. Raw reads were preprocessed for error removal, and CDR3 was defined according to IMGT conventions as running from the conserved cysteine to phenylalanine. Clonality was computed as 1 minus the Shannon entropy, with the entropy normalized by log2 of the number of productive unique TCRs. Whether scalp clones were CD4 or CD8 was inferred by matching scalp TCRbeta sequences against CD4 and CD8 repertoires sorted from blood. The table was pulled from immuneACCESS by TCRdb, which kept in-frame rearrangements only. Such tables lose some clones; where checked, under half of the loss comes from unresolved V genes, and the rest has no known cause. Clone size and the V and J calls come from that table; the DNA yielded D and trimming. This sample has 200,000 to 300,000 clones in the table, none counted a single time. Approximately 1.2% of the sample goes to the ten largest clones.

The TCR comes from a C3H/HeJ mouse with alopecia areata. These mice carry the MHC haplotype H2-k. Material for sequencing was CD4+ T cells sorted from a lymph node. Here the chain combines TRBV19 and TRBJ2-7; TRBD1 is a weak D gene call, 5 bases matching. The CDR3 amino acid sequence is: CASSIRDYEQYF. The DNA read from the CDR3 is TGTGCCAGCAGTATCAGGGACTAT. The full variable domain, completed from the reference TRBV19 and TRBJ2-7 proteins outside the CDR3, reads GGIITQTPKFLIGQEGQKLTLKCQQNFNHDTMYWYRQDSGKGLRLIYYSITENDLQKGDLSEGYDASREKKSSFSLTVTSAQKNEMAVFLCASSIRDYEQYFGPGTRLTVL.